These T cell receptor beta chains were read from a single sample in a study of T cells in Graves' hyperthyroidism and ophthalmopathy. TCRdb re-analysed the multiplex PCR reads in MiXCR, keeping a single row per CDR3 protein. The sample contains more than 550,000 distinct CDR3 sequences, around 20% of which appear only once. The sequenced sample was blood. The receptors come from a woman aged 45-65 years with Graves' hyperthyroidism that later progressed to Graves' ophthalmopathy. CDR3s include the opening cysteine and the closing phenylalanine or tryptophan. A D gene is named only where the DNA matches it firmly. The size of a clone is reported for some rows only, either as once, few or many, or as a class for expanded clones.

v_call	j_call	d_call	clone_size	cdr3_aa	cdr3_nt
TRBV27	TRBJ1-6	NA	NA	CASSYSGGYNSPLHF	TGTGCCAGCAGTTATAGCGGGGGCTATAATTCACCCCTCCACTTT
TRBV6-1	TRBJ2-3	NA	NA	CASSPPGGAGTFTDTQYF	TGTGCCAGCAGCCCCCCCGGTGGTGCGGGCACCTTCACAGATACGCAGTATTTT
TRBV20-1	TRBJ1-4	NA	many	CSAWDNRGGEKLFF	TGCAGTGCTTGGGACAATAGGGGGGGTGAAAAACTGTTTTTT
TRBV7-3	TRBJ2-3	TRBD1	NA	CASSSSPGTGMNTQYF	TGTGCCAGCAGCTCCAGTCCCGGGACAGGGATGAATACGCAGTATTTT
TRBV20-1	TRBJ2-5	NA	many	CSARAWLGSQETQYF	TGCAGTGCTAGAGCTTGGCTTGGCAGCCAAGAGACCCAGTACTTC
TRBV2	TRBJ1-6	NA	many	CASSGHGDSPLHF	TGTGCCAGCAGCGGACACGGTGATTCACCCCTCCACTTT
TRBV20-1	TRBJ2-2	TRBD2	NA	CSAQGLAGFAGELFF	TGCAGTGCTCAAGGACTAGCGGGGTTCGCCGGGGAGCTGTTTTTT
TRBV6-2/TRBV6-3	TRBJ2-2	TRBD1	NA	CASSLDRAGTGELFF	TGTGCCAGCAGTCTGGACAGGGCGGGCACCGGGGAGCTGTTTTTT
TRBV4-2	TRBJ2-7	NA	NA	CASSQAGWSGSSYEQYF	TGTGCCAGCAGCCAAGCTGGTTGGAGCGGCAGCTCCTACGAGCAGTACTTC
TRBV24-1	TRBJ1-5	NA	few	CATSSGSSNQPQHF	TGTGCCACCAGTTCTGGCAGTAGCAATCAGCCCCAGCATTTT
TRBV11-2	TRBJ2-2	NA	many	CASSFSLGLLNTGELFF	TGTGCCAGCAGCTTTTCGTTGGGCCTCCTAAACACCGGGGAGCTGTTTTTT
TRBV5-1	TRBJ1-2	TRBD1	many	CASSLVTGDYGYTF	TGCGCCAGCAGCTTGGTGACAGGGGACTATGGCTACACCTTC
TRBV19	TRBJ1-1	NA	NA	CASSKQTVNTEAFF	TGTGCCAGTAGTAAACAGACGGTGAACACTGAAGCTTTCTTT
TRBV19	TRBJ2-5	NA	few	CASSIGGYTWETQYF	TGTGCCAGTAGTATTGGAGGCTATACCTGGGAGACCCAGTACTTC
TRBV7-2	TRBJ1-1	NA	few	CASSLVWMSEAFF	TGTGCCAGCAGCTTGGTGTGGATGTCCGAAGCTTTCTTT
TRBV10-1	TRBJ1-6	NA	many	CASSESWGSPLHF	TGCGCCAGCAGTGAGTCCTGGGGGTCACCCCTCCACTTT
TRBV12-5	TRBJ1-1	TRBD1	few	CASGLVPSDRSEAFF	TGTGCTAGTGGTTTGGTACCCTCGGACAGGAGTGAAGCTTTCTTT
TRBV4-1	TRBJ1-2	NA	many	CASSQDRAGRSYGYTF	TGCGCCAGCAGCCAAGATAGGGCGGGCCGGAGCTATGGCTACACCTTC
TRBV11-2	TRBJ1-4	NA	many	CASSLGETAEKLFF	TGTGCCAGCAGCTTGGGGGAGACAGCTGAAAAACTGTTTTTT
TRBV7-9	TRBJ1-2	NA	many	CASSTPTGAGDGYTF	TGTGCCAGCAGCACCCCGACCGGGGCGGGAGATGGCTACACCTTC
TRBV15	TRBJ2-7	NA	NA	CATSRGGTAYEQYF	TGTGCCACCAGCAGAGGCGGGACAGCCTACGAGCAGTACTTC
TRBV19	TRBJ1-1	NA	NA	CASSTDPGAEAFF	TGTGCCAGTAGTACCGACCCGGGGGCTGAAGCTTTCTTT
TRBV19	TRBJ2-6	NA	few	CASREQGSGANVLTF	TGTGCCAGTAGAGAGCAGGGCTCTGGGGCCAACGTCCTGACTTTC
TRBV14	TRBJ1-1	NA	NA	CASSQDGTGRRAFF	TGTGCCAGCAGCCAAGATGGCACCGGCCGAAGGGCTTTCTTT
TRBV19	TRBJ2-4	NA	NA	CASSIEIYLAKNIQYF	TGTGCCAGTAGTATAGAGATCTATCTAGCCAAAAACATTCAGTACTTC
TRBV6-9	TRBJ1-3	TRBD1	once	CASSYNRDRARGNTIYF	TGTGCCAGCAGTTACAACCGAGACAGGGCGAGGGGAAACACCATATATTTT
TRBV2	TRBJ2-3	NA	many	CASCQNRLVDTQYF	TGTGCCAGCTGCCAGAATCGACTAGTTGATACGCAGTATTTT
TRBV6-1	TRBJ1-2	NA	NA	CASSPRGEPSYYNYGYTF	TGTGCCAGCAGCCCGAGGGGGGAGCCAAGTTATTATAACTATGGCTACACCTTC
TRBV3-1	TRBJ1-1	NA	NA	CASSQAFGPGDTEAFF	TGTGCCAGCAGCCAAGCATTCGGACCTGGGGACACTGAAGCTTTCTTT
TRBV5-1	TRBJ2-5	NA	many	CASSLVPTGRQTQYF	TGCGCCAGCAGCTTGGTGCCGACAGGGAGGCAGACCCAGTACTTC
TRBV20-1	TRBJ2-3	NA	NA	CSARRAGTDTQYF	TGCAGTGCTCGCCGGGCTGGCACAGATACGCAGTATTTT
TRBV5-1	TRBJ2-1	TRBD2	many	CASSLSGGLYNEQFF	TGCGCCAGCAGCCTTAGCGGGGGGCTTTACAATGAGCAGTTCTTC
TRBV19	TRBJ2-5	NA	NA	CASHPPGHGTQYF	TGTGCCAGCCATCCCCCGGGACATGGGACCCAGTACTTC
TRBV7-7	TRBJ2-3	TRBD2	few	CASSLGLAGASSTDTQYF	TGTGCTAGCAGCTTAGGGCTAGCGGGGGCTTCTAGCACAGATACGCAGTATTTT
TRBV7-6	TRBJ1-3	NA	few	CASSLVTGPGNTIYF	TGTGCCAGCAGCTTAGTCACAGGGCCTGGAAACACCATATATTTT
TRBV4-1	TRBJ2-5	NA	few	CASSPFFGGWEETQYF	TGCGCCAGCAGCCCCTTTTTCGGGGGTTGGGAGGAGACCCAGTACTTC
TRBV29-1	TRBJ2-1	NA	few	CSVGAPDNEQFF	TGCAGCGTTGGCGCGCCAGACAATGAGCAGTTCTTC
TRBV3-1	TRBJ1-1	NA	NA	CASSQDIRNTEAFF	TGTGCCAGCAGCCAAGATATCCGTAACACTGAAGCTTTCTTT
TRBV2	TRBJ1-2	NA	many	CASSGIGLGYGYTF	TGTGCCAGCAGTGGTATTGGGTTAGGGTATGGCTACACCTTC
TRBV13	TRBJ2-3	TRBD1	many	CASSSIRTGVGDTQYF	TGTGCCAGCAGCTCAATCCGGACAGGGGTGGGAGATACGCAGTATTTT
TRBV19	TRBJ1-1	TRBD1	NA	CASSPWTGAAEAFF	TGTGCCAGTAGTCCCTGGACAGGGGCGGCTGAAGCTTTCTTT
TRBV6-9	TRBJ1-5	TRBD1	NA	CASSSAPGQGDSNQPQHF	TGTGCCAGCAGTTCCGCCCCGGGACAGGGGGATAGCAATCAGCCCCAGCATTTT
TRBV11-2	TRBJ2-3	TRBD1	many	CASSSSGTGSDTQYF	TGTGCCAGCAGCTCCTCCGGGACAGGGTCAGATACGCAGTATTTT
TRBV9	TRBJ2-3	NA	NA	CASSGSGGTQYF	TGTGCCAGCAGCGGGTCTGGGGGTACGCAGTATTTT
TRBV6-1	TRBJ2-2	TRBD2	many	CASTPGKAGAPTGELFF	TGTGCCAGCACCCCAGGGAAGGCGGGAGCCCCTACCGGGGAGCTGTTTTTT
TRBV5-6	TRBJ1-1	NA	NA	CASSRLGDGFTEAFF	TGTGCCAGCAGCCGGCTGGGCGACGGATTTACTGAAGCTTTCTTT
TRBV3-1	TRBJ1-1	NA	many	CASSQDPGVTEAFF	TGTGCCAGCAGCCAAGATCCAGGGGTGACTGAAGCTTTCTTT
TRBV10-3	TRBJ1-2	NA	NA	CAISESIQNYGYTF	TGTGCCATCAGTGAGAGCATACAAAACTATGGCTACACCTTC
TRBV18	TRBJ2-5	TRBD1	many	CASSPLVGQGETQYF	TGTGCCAGCTCACCACTCGTCGGACAGGGGGAGACCCAGTACTTC
TRBV9	TRBJ2-3	TRBD2	NA	CASSVARAGGSTDTQYF	TGTGCCAGCAGCGTAGCTCGAGCGGGGGGTAGCACAGATACGCAGTATTTT
TRBV3-1	TRBJ2-2	NA	few	CASSQALEVTGELFF	TGTGCCAGCAGCCAAGCATTAGAGGTCACCGGGGAGCTGTTTTTT
TRBV5-1	TRBJ2-3	TRBD2	many	CASSPGGGGLDTQYF	TGCGCCAGCAGCCCCGGTGGCGGGGGGTTAGATACGCAGTATTTT
TRBV6-5	TRBJ2-1	NA	few	CASSYRHDEQFF	TGTGCCAGCAGTTACAGGCACGATGAGCAGTTCTTC
TRBV5-6	TRBJ1-5	NA	many	CASSLWGNQPQHF	TGTGCCAGCAGCTTGTGGGGTAATCAGCCCCAGCATTTT
TRBV7-7	TRBJ2-5	NA	few	CASSSMDGIETQYF	TGTGCTAGCAGCTCGATGGACGGTATCGAGACCCAGTACTTC